This entry concerns a single TCR beta chain. These data originate in a study of blood T cell repertoires in COVID-19. The method was immunoSEQ multiplex PCR; TCRdb's version includes in-frame clones alone and lacks a portion of them. Of fewer than 400,000 clones in the sample, over 80% are singletons; the top ten hold more than 8.5%. Germline CDR1 is SGHRS and CDR2 is YFSETQ. This CDR3 has 16 amino acids. V lost 3 bases to trimming and J lost 9 bases; unmatched junction nucleotides: 12. Sequencing input: PBMCs or T cells enriched from blood (not recorded which). This receptor was taken from a woman between 18 and 29 years old who had recovered from COVID-19. V usage is TRBV5-1 and J usage is TRBJ2-1, with TRBD2 matching 10 bases. The CDR3 sequence: CASSSQEREGLVEQFF. The CDR3 nucleotides are TGCGCCAGCAGCTCCCAAGAGCGGGAGGGCCTTGTTGAGCAGTTCTTC.